The 5 T cell receptor beta chains given below trace back to one sample, sequenced in a study of T-cell memory formation after mild COVID-19 (dated by TCRdb to the early 2020s). The library relied on 5' RACE. Data came from an Illumina NovaSeq 6000. TCRdb took the public reads, trimmed them with fastp at Q25, ran MiXCR for clone calling and kept in-frame beta chains. Merged by CDR3 protein, the rows form single entries marked with the most common genes and DNA. This sample gives 200,000 to 250,000 distinct CDR3 sequences in total; roughly a tenth of them show up just once. Approximately 2.8% of the sample is in the top ten clones. Sequencing was done on a sample of PBMCs or a T cell subset sorted from them (not recorded which). The receptors shown here come from a man younger than 35 who had mild COVID-19 (a few samples of this study predate the infection). The sample titles of this study are shuffled in the database, so cell type and time point are left out; the donor was told from shared clones.

This clonotype was found many times. The chain combines TRBV4-3 with TRBJ1-2; 7 bases fit TRBD1. There are 17 residues in the CDR3. In germline, CDR1 is LGHNA, CDR2 YSLEER. V was pared by 0 bases and J by 0 bases, with 7 bases of the junction left unmatched. As DNA, the CDR3 is TGCGCCAGCAGCCAAGATCTTCCGACAGGGACTAACTATGGCTACACCTTC. This sequence encodes CASSQDLPTGTNYGYTF.

There are a few counts of this clonotype. The rearrangement uses TRBV11-2 and TRBJ1-6, with a weak D call TRBD1 (5 bases). The CDR3 is made up of 15 amino acids. Deletions cut 2 bases from V and 6 bases from J, with 11 bases between. Germline CDR1 SGHAT, CDR2 FQNNGV. The CDR3 reads CASSLTPGGNSPLHF. The CDR3 DNA sequence: TGTGCCAGCAGCTTAACCCCTGGGGGTAATTCACCCCTCCACTTT.

A few counts support this clonotype. V gene TRBV5-1 combines with J gene TRBJ2-3, with 7 bases lining up with TRBD1. CDR3 length: 15 residues. V lost 0 bases and J lost 6; bases outside the gene matches: 7. CDR1 is SGHRS, CDR2 YFSETQ, per germline. CDR3 sequence reads: CASSLANSQGDTQYF. The CDR3 DNA follows: TGCGCCAGCAGCTTGGCGAACTCACAGGGGGATACGCAGTATTTT.

The chain joins TRBV4-3 to TRBJ1-2; possible D gene TRBD1, 6 bases. Germline CDR1 reads LGHNA; CDR2 reads YSLEER. The CDR3 consists of 14 residues. The ends were cut back, 3 bases at V and 8 bases at J, with 16 bases in the middle. The CDR3 DNA is TGCGCCAGCAGCCAGCAGACAGGTTCGAGCGGCTACACCTTC. As protein: CASSQQTGSSGYTF.

The V and J genes are TRBV5-5 and TRBJ2-7; 7 bases map to TRBD1. The CDR3 sequence is 12 residues long. V lost 4 bases, J lost 9 bases, and 7 bases stayed unmatched. Germline values: CDR1 SGHKS, CDR2 YYEKEE (reference sequence). In DNA form, the CDR3 reads TGTGCCAGCAGCGTACGTACAGGGGTGCAGTACGTC. Translated: CASSVRTGVQYV.